The clone carrying this T cell receptor beta chain was counted only a few times. What it binds is unknown. The sample comes from a study of cytomegalovirus exposure and HLA in healthy donors. Overall study results and limits: At a 0.05 false discovery rate, a later analysis found some 18,000 TCR beta sequences to be associated with HLA alleles. TCR beta chains associated with HLA were, in a later analysis, more clonally expanded than equally common others. Trimming of TCR beta V- and J-genes showed a link, identified in a later analysis, to a missense DCLRE1C variant. Usually a TCR sequence was rare, but some public TCRs were found in many donors.

The PCR was carried out with 60 Vbeta primers and 13 Jbeta primers. Profiling relied on immunoSEQ multiplex PCR, and the TCRdb table lists in-frame clones only, not all of them. The sample has 100,000 to 120,000 clones, around 88% seen once. CDR1 and CDR2 from the germline V gene are SGHKS and YYEKEE (reference sequence). The CDR3 is made up of 15 amino acids. V lost 0 bases and J lost 8, with 14 bases in between. Sequenced: PBMCs. The chain combines TRBV5-5 with TRBJ1-4; the D is unclear. This TCR was recovered from a man between 35 and 55 years old in good health and CMV-seronegative. DNA of the CDR3: TGTGCCAGCAGCTTGGATGGGATGTCGGGAGAAAAACTGTTTTTT. The encoded protein is CASSLDGMSGEKLFF.